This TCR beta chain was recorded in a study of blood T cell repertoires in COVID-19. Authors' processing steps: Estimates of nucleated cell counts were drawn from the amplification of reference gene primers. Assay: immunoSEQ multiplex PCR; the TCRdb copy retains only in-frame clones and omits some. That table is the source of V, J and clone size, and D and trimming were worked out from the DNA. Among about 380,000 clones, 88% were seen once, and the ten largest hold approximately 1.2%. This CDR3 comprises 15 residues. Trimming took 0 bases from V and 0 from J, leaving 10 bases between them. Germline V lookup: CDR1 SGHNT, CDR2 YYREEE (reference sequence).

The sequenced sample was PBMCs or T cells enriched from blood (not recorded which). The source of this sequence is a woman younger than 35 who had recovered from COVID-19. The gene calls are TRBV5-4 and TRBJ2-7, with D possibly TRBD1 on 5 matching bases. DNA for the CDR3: TGTGCCAGCAGCTTGGCGACAGTCAGCTCCTACGAGCAGTACTTC. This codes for CASSLATVSSYEQYF.